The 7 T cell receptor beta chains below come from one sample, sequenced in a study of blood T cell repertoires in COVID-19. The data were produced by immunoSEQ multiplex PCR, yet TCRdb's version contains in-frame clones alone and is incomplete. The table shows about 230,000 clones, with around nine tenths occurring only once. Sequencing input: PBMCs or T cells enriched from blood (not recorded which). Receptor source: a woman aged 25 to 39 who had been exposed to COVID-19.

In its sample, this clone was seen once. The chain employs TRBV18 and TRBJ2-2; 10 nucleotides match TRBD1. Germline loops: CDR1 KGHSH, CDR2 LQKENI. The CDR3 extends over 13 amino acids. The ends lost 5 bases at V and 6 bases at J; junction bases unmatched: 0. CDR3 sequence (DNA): TGTGCCAGCTCAGGACAGGGGGCCGGGGAGCTGTTTTTT. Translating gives CASSGQGAGELFF.

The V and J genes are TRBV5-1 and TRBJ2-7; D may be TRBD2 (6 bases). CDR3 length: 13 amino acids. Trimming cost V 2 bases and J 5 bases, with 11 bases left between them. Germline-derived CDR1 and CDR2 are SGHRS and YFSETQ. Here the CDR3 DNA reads TGCGCCAGCAGCTTTGGGGGGATCAACGAGCAGTACTTC. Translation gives CASSFGGINEQYF.

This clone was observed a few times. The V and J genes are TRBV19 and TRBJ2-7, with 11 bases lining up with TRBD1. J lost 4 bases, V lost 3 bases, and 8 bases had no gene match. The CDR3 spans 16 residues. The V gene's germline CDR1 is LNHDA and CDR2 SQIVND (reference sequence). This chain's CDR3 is CASSIVGGQGAYEQYF. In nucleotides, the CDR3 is TGTGCCAGTAGTATTGTCGGAGGACAGGGGGCTTACGAGCAGTACTTC.

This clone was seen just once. This chain's CDR3 is CASSLMGQGSGNTIYF. CDR3 DNA: TGTGCCAGCAGCTTAATGGGACAGGGCTCTGGAAACACCATATATTTT. The rearrangement links TRBV7-9 to TRBJ1-3, with TRBD1 matching over 9 bases. Germline V gene sequence: CDR1 SEHNR, CDR2 FQNEAQ (reference sequence). V lost 2 bases, J lost 0 bases, and 2 bases stayed unmatched. The CDR3 spans 16 residues.

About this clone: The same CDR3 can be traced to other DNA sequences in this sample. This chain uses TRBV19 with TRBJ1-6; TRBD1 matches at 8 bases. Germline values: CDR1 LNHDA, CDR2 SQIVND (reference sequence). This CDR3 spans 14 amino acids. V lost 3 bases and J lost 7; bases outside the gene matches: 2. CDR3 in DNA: TGTGCCAGTAGTATTCAGGGGGCGAATTCACCCCTCCACTTT. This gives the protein CASSIQGANSPLHF.

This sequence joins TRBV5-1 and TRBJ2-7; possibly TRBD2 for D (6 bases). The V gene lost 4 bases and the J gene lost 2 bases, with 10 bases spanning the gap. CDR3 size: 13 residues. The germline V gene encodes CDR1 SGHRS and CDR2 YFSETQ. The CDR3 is CASSQGLPYEQYF. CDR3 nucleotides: TGCGCCAGCAGCCAGGGACTTCCCTACGAGCAGTACTTC.

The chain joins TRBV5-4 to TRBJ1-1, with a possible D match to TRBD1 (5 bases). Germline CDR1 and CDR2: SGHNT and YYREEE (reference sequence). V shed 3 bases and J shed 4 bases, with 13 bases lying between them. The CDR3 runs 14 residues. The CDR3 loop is CASSYPGLGTEAFF. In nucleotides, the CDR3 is TGTGCCAGCAGCTACCCAGGGTTGGGCACTGAAGCTTTCTTT.